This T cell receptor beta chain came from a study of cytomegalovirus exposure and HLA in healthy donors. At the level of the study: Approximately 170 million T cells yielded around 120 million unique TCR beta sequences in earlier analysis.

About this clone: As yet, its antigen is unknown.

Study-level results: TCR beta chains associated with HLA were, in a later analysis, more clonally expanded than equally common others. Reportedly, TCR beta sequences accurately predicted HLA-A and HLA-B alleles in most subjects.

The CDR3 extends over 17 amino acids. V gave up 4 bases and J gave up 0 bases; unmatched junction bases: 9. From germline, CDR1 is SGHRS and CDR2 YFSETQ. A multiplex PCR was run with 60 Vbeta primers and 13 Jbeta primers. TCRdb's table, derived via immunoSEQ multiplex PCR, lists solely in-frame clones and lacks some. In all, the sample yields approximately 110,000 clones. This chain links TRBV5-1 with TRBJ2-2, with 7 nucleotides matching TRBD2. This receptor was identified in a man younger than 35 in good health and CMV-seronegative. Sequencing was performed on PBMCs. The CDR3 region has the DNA TGCGCCAGCAGCCCCTTTGGGGCGGGAGCGAACACCGGGGAGCTGTTTTTT. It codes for CASSPFGAGANTGELFF.